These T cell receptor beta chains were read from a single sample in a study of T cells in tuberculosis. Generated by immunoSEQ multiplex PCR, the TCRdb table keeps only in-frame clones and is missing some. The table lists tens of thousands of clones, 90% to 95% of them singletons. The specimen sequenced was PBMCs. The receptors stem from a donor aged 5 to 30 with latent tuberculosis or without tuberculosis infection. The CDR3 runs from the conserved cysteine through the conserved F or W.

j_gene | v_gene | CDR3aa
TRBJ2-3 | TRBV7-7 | CASSPGLSTDTQYF
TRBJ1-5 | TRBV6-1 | CASSERGYQPQHF
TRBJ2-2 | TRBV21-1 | CASSKPGGASFANTGELFF
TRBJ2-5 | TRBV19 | CASSARLSQETQYF
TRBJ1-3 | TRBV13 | CASSSTGVPVDGNTIYF
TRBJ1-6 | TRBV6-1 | CASSEASPGDSPLHF
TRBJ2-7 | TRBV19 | CASSIGLAGPIEQYF
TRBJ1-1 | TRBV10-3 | CAISGNSRGTEAFF
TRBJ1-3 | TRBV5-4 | CASSFGGAGNTIYF
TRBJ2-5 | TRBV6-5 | CASNRYQETQYF
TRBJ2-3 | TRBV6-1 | CAISREVDSTDTQYF
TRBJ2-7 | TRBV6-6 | CASRVGQGAYEQYF
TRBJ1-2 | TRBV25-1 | CASSESQNPNYGYTF
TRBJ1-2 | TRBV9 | CASSVFNRANYGYTF
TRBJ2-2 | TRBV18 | CASSPPSLAGASGELFF
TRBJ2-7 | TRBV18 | CASSPRGDGEQYF
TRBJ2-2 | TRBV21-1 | CAGELAGALTGELFF
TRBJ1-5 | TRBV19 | CASSVGKGQPQHF
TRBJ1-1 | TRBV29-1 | CSVARTAENTEAFF
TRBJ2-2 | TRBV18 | CASSLWTSAGTGELFF
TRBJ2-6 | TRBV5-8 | CASSPGAGQGRANVLTF
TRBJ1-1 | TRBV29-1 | CSVQASNTEAFF
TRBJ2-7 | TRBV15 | CATSRGGQGYEQYF
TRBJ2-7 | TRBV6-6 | CASSYGLPAGQYF
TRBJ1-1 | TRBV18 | CASSPPGGTEAFF
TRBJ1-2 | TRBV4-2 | CASSQERTRGYTF
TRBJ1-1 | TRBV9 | CASSVPQGAYTEAFF
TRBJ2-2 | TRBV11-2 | CASSLPGAGELFF
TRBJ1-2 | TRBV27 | CASSFPVGYTF
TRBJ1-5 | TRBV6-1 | CASTPSTGNYQPQHF
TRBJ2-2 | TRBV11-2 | CASSLDTNTGELFF
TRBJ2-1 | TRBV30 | CAWGQGISYNEQFF
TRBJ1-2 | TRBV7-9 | CASSSGQGLGYTF
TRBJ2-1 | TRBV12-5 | CASGLVRTSGSVYNEQFF
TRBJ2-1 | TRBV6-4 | CASSIVAGTGNEQFF
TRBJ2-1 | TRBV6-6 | CASSTGSEQFF
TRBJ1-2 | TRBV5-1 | CASSPSFDRGEGYTF
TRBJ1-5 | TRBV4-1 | CASSQYGDTGPSYSNQPQHF
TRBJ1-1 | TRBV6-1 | CADSENTEAFF